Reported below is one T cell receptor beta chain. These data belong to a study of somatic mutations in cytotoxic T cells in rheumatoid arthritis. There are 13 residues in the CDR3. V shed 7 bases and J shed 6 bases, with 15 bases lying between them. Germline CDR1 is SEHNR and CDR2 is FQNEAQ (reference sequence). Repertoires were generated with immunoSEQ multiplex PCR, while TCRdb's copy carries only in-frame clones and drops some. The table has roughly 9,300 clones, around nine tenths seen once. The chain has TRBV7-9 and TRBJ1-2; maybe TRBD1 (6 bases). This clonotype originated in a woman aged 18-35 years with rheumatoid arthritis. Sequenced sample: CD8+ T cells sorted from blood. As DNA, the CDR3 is TGTGCCAGCACCATCGGACAGCGCCATGGCTACACCTTC. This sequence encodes CASTIGQRHGYTF.